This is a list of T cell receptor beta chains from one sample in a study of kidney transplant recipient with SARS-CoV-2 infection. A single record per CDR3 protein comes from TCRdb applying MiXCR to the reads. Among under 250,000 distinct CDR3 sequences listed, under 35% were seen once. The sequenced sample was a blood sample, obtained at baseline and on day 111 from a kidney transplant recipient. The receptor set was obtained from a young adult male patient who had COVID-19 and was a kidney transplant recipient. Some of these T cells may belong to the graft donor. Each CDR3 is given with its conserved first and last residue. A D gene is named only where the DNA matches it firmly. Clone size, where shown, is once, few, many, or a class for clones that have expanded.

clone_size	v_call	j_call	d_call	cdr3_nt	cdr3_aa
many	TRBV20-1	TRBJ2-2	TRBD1	TGCAGTGCTAGGGGGACAGACCAAGGGTTCACCGGGGAGCTGTTTTTT	CSARGTDQGFTGELFF
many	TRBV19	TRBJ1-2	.	TGTGCCAGTAGTACCGGACAGATCTATGGCTACACCTTC	CASSTGQIYGYTF
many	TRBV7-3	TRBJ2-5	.	TGTGCCAGCAGCCTAAAACAGGGGGGGGAGACCCAGTACTTC	CASSLKQGGETQYF
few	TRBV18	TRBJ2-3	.	TGTGCCAGCTCACCCGAATATCCGAGGGGATCAGATACGCAGTATTTT	CASSPEYPRGSDTQYF
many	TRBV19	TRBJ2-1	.	TGTGCCAGTATTGGTGTAAACCACAATGAGCAGTTCTTC	CASIGVNHNEQFF
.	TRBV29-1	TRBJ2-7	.	TGCAGCGGGGGGGACGCCTACGAGCAGTACTTC	CSGGDAYEQYF
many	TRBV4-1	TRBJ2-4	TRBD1	TGCGCCAGCAGCCCAGGGGACAGGTCTGGCAAAAACATTCAGTACTTC	CASSPGDRSGKNIQYF
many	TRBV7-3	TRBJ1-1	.	TGTGCCAGTAGTCTTACTTTGAACACTGAAGCTTTCTTT	CASSLTLNTEAFF
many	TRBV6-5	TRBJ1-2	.	TGTGCCAGCAGTTACTCAGGGGACTCGGGCTATGGCTACACCTTC	CASSYSGDSGYGYTF
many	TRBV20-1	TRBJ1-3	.	TGCAGTGCTAGAGATCCGGGGAGCTCTGGAAACACCATATATTTT	CSARDPGSSGNTIYF
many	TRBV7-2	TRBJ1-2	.	TGTGCCAGCAGCACACTTTACAGAGACGGAAAGACCTATGGCTACACCTTC	CASSTLYRDGKTYGYTF
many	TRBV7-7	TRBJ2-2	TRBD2	TGTGCTAGCAGCTTAGGACTAGCGAACACCGGGGAGCTGTTTTTT	CASSLGLANTGELFF
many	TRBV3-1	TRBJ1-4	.	TGTGCCAGCAGCCAAGATGGGACCCGGGAAAAACTGTTTTTT	CASSQDGTREKLFF
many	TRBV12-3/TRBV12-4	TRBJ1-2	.	TGTGCCAGCAGTTCCCCGGGGGGTGGCTATGGCTACACCTTC	CASSSPGGGYGYTF
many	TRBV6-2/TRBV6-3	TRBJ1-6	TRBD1	TGTGCCAGCAGACGTACCGGGACAGGGGATTCACCCCTCCACTTT	CASRRTGTGDSPLHF
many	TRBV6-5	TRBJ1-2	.	TGTGCCAGCAGATCAATTCTCGGGACGGCTGATGGCTACACCTTC	CASRSILGTADGYTF
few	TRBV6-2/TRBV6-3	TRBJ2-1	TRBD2	TGTGCCAGTCTGGATCGGAGGGGACTAGCCGGGGGAGGTGAGCAGTTCTTC	CASLDRRGLAGGGEQFF
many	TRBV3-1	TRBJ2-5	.	TGTGCCAGCAGCTGGGGGCATCCCATTTCTTTCTCTGAGACCCAGTACTTC	CASSWGHPISFSETQYF
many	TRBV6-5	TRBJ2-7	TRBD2	TGTGCCAGCAGTGCCAGGGTGGGTAGCGGGGTTACAAGCTCCTACGAGCAGTACTTC	CASSARVGSGVTSSYEQYF
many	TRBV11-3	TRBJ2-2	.	TGTGCCAGCAGCTCTAACACCGGGGAGCTGTTTTTT	CASSSNTGELFF
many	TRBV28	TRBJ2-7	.	TGTGCCAGCAGTGCCTGGCAGAGCGAGCAGTACTTC	CASSAWQSEQYF
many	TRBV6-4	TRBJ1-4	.	TGTGCCAGCAGCCCCGGGGATACGGCTAATGAAAAACTGTTTTTT	CASSPGDTANEKLFF
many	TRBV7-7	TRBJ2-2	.	TGTGCCAGCACTCGGGACACTCGGCCCGGGGAGCTGTTTTTT	CASTRDTRPGELFF